Following are 29 T cell receptor beta chains from one sample sequenced in a study of graft-versus-host responses after intestinal transplantation. For these TCRs, the target antigens are not known. Generated by immunoSEQ multiplex PCR, the TCRdb table keeps only in-frame clones and is missing some. The data show 98,000 or so clones, 87% seen once. The starting material was unstimulated CD4+ T cells sorted from spleen or lymph node cells, obtained before intestinal transplant. The receptor set was obtained from a human donor who received an intestinal transplant.

The J gene is TRBJ2-7, the V gene TRBV30, with D perhaps matching TRBD1 (6 bases). Germline loops: CDR1 GTSNPN, CDR2 SVGIG (reference sequence). V was pared by 5 bases and J by 4 bases, with 18 bases between. CDR3 length equals 14 residues. The CDR3 bases are TGTGCCTGGGACGGTTTGGGGGCTGTGTACGAGCAGTACTTC. Residues: CAWDGLGAVYEQYF.

The chain carries TRBV9 and TRBJ2-3; unclear D gene. This CDR3 has 14 amino acids. In germline, CDR1 is SGDLS, CDR2 YYNGEE. Trimming removed 6 bases from V and 1 base from J, with 12 bases in between. The CDR3 DNA reads as TGTGCCAGCAAGCCCAGGCTTGGCACAGATACGCAGTATTTT. Its protein is CASKPRLGTDTQYF.

The chain uses TRBV18 and TRBJ1-3, with D tentatively TRBD1 (6 bases). Trimming cost V 4 bases and J 5 bases, with 18 bases left between them. The CDR3 consists of 16 residues. Germline loops: CDR1 KGHSH, CDR2 LQKENI. CDR3 amino acids: CASSRDQQGARNTIYF. CDR3 DNA sequence: TGTGCCAGCTCACGAGACCAACAGGGAGCAAGAAACACCATATATTTT. Based on the CDR3 plus reference TRBV18 and TRBJ1-3, the full variable domain is NAGVMQNPRHLVRRRGQEARLRCSPMKGHSHVYWYRQLPEEGLKFMVYLQKENIIDESGMPKERFSAEFPKEGPSILRIQQVVRGDSAAYFCASSRDQQGARNTIYFGEGSWLTVV.

The chain combines TRBV10-2 with TRBJ2-5, with TRBD2 as a possible D gene (7 bases). V was clipped by 5 bases and J by 3 bases, with 19 bases between them. This CDR3 comprises 16 residues. Germline V CDR1 and CDR2: WSHSY, SAAADI. The CDR3 DNA is TGCGCCAGCAGTTTTTTCGGGGGGCCCGCCAAAGAGACCCAGTACTTC. It specifies CASSFFGGPAKETQYF.

This chain joins TRBV30 and TRBJ2-4; TRBD1 or TRBD2 may be the D gene (5 bases each). CDR1 is GTSNPN and CDR2 is SVGIG in the germline V gene (reference sequence). The CDR3 contains 14 residues. V lost 1 base, J lost 7 bases, and 14 bases lay in between. CDR3 region: CAWSGGPEGNIQYF. CDR3 bases: TGTGCCTGGAGTGGGGGTCCCGAGGGGAACATTCAGTACTTC.

The J gene is TRBJ2-1, the V gene TRBV10-3; 7 nucleotides align to TRBD2. Germline loops: CDR1 ENHRY, CDR2 SYGVKD. The V and J ends lost 0 bases and 9 bases, in that order; junction bases with no gene match: 5. The CDR3 extends over 14 amino acids. This CDR3 reads CAISESGGDGEQFF. The CDR3 nucleotides read TGTGCCATCAGTGAGTCGGGAGGGGACGGTGAGCAGTTCTTC.

The chain combines TRBV4-2 with TRBJ2-7; D may match TRBD1 or TRBD2 (7 bases each). The V gene lost 1 base and the J gene lost 9 bases, with 34 bases spanning the gap. Germline V gene data show CDR1 as LGHNA and CDR2 as YNFKEQ. This CDR3 is built from 20 residues. The CDR3 sequence is CASSQGYGRTPTRAGGPQYF. For the CDR3, the DNA is TGTGCCAGCAGCCAAGGCTACGGGAGGACCCCTACGAGGGCAGGGGGGCCGCAGTACTTC.

J is TRBJ1-6 and V is TRBV9, with a possible D match to TRBD1 (5 bases). This CDR3 is 15 amino acids long. Between the trimmed V and J ends, which lost 0 bases and 5 bases, there was a span of 9 bases. The germline gives CDR1 SGDLS, CDR2 YYNGEE. CDR3: CASSVEWGDNSPLHF. The DNA for the CDR3 is TGTGCCAGCAGCGTAGAATGGGGGGATAATTCACCCCTCCACTTT.

The chain is built from TRBV6-1 and TRBJ2-1; 12 positions match TRBD2. The germline V gene encodes CDR1 MNHNS and CDR2 SASEGT. The V gene end was trimmed by 5 bases and the J gene end by 8 bases; junction bases not matched to a gene: 7. The CDR3 has 15 residues. As DNA, the CDR3 is TGTGCCAGCAGTCAAACTAGCGGGGGGATGGATGAGCAGTTCTTC. Translated: CASSQTSGGMDEQFF.

V and J are TRBV19 and TRBJ2-5; the D gene is possibly TRBD1 (6 bases). There are 14 residues in the CDR3. CDR1 and CDR2 from the germline V gene are LNHDA and SQIVND (reference sequence). Trimming left V 3 bases short and J 2 bases short, with 10 bases between. The CDR3 region is CASSIWGPQETQYF. CDR3 nucleotide sequence: TGTGCCAGTAGTATTTGGGGGCCTCAAGAGACCCAGTACTTC.

This clone was observed once. V is TRBV7-9 and J is TRBJ1-1; no reliable D call. Germline V lookup: CDR1 SEHNR, CDR2 FQNEAQ (reference sequence). The length of the CDR3 is 16 residues. The V end was cut by 3 bases, the J end by 4 bases, with 18 bases between. CDR3 residues: CASSFGRPGRFTEAFF. The CDR3 region has the DNA TGTGCCAGCAGCTTTGGCCGTCCGGGGAGGTTCACTGAAGCTTTCTTT.

The rearrangement joins TRBV2 to TRBJ2-7; 7 bases agree with TRBD1. This CDR3 comprises 13 residues. Losses at the gene ends were 7 bases for V and 3 bases for J; bases not matched to a gene: 6. The germline V gene has CDR1 SNHLY and CDR2 FYNNEI. Here the CDR3 DNA reads TGTGCCAGCACAAGGGACAGCCTCTACGAGCAGTACTTC. Encoded protein: CASTRDSLYEQYF. Based on the CDR3 plus reference TRBV2 and TRBJ2-7, the full variable domain is EPEVTQTPSHQVTQMGQEVILRCVPISNHLYFYWYRQILGQKVEFLVSFYNNEISEKSEIFDDQFSVERPDGSNFTLKIRSTKLEDSAMYFCASTRDSLYEQYFGPGTRLTVT.

In this sample, this clone turned up a few times. The chain employs TRBV25-1 and TRBJ2-1, with TRBD1 identical over 8 bases. The CDR3 runs to 17 residues. Trimming took 6 bases from V and 7 from J; bases not matched to a gene: 17. Germline V gene lookup returns CDR1 MGHDK and CDR2 SYGVNS. The DNA of the CDR3 is TGTGCCAGCAGCACCATCGGGACAGGTCAACTGGGGAATGAGCAGTTCTTC. It translates to CASSTIGTGQLGNEQFF.

The gene calls are TRBV10-3 and TRBJ2-7; maybe TRBD1 (5 bases). The V gene lost 6 bases and the J gene lost 3 bases, with 9 bases spanning the gap. This CDR3 has 12 residues. Germline V gives CDR1 ENHRY, CDR2 SYGVKD. The CDR3 DNA sequence: TGTGCCATCAGGGATGACAGCTACGAGCAGTACTTC. This translates into CAIRDDSYEQYF.

V gene TRBV18 combines with J gene TRBJ1-2; unclear D gene. Germline V gene sequence: CDR1 KGHSH, CDR2 LQKENI. V was trimmed by 2 bases and J by 0 bases, leaving 22 bases between them. This CDR3 is 19 amino acids long. The CDR3 nucleotides read TGTGCCAGCTCACCATCAACTAACCTCGGACGGTCAGCTAACTATGGCTACACCTTC. This gives the protein CASSPSTNLGRSANYGYTF.

A remark on this clone: This CDR3 is also generated by other DNA sequences in the sample. This chain links TRBV5-1 with TRBJ1-5; TRBD1 is a possible D gene (5 bases). With 1 base removed from V and 4 bases from J, the gap between germline ends came to 9 bases. The V gene's germline CDR1 is SGHRS and CDR2 YFSETQ. This CDR3 is built from 14 residues. CDR3 loop: CASSLSGGNQPQHF. The CDR3 DNA sequence: TGCGCCAGCAGCTTGTCCGGGGGAAATCAGCCCCAGCATTTT.

The chain couples TRBV27 to TRBJ2-1, with D perhaps given as TRBD1 or TRBD2 (12 bases each). This CDR3 spans 23 amino acids. Germline assignment: CDR1 MNHEY and CDR2 SMNVEV (reference sequence). V was pared by 8 bases and J by 2 bases, with 40 bases between. CDR3 in amino acids: CASSARDRGQETSGGRPYNEQFF. CDR3 in DNA: TGTGCCAGCTCAGCACGGGACAGGGGGCAAGAGACTAGCGGGGGCCGACCCTACAATGAGCAGTTCTTC.

The table lists this clone with a few counts. The genes are TRBV13 and TRBJ2-7, with TRBD2 matching over 9 bases. The V gene end was trimmed by 6 bases and the J gene end by 5 bases; junction bases not matched to a gene: 8. This CDR3 contains 14 residues. Germline V CDR1 and CDR2: PRHDT, FYEKMQ (reference sequence). This CDR3 reads CASRALAGKNEQYF. The CDR3 DNA reads TGTGCCAGCAGGGCCCTAGCGGGAAAAAACGAGCAGTACTTC.

This chain joins TRBV6-4 and TRBJ1-6; 7 bases fit TRBD1. V trimming: 7 bases; J trimming: 8 bases; junction bases outside the gene matches: 8. Germline loops: CDR1 MRHNA, CDR2 SNTAGT. The CDR3 is made up of 14 amino acids. The CDR3 protein is CASNKQGRDSPLHF. CDR3 sequence (DNA): TGTGCCAGCAACAAACAGGGGAGGGATTCACCCCTCCACTTT.

The chain employs TRBV6-1 and TRBJ2-7; D is perhaps TRBD1 or TRBD2 (7 bases each). Between the trimmed V and J ends, which lost 7 bases and 2 bases, there was a span of 15 bases. Germline lookup yields CDR1 MNHNS and CDR2 SASEGT. CDR3 length equals 14 residues. DNA for the CDR3: TGTGCCAGCACCCCAGGGGGGGCCACCTACGAGCAGTACTTC. It is translated as CASTPGGATYEQYF.

As to this clone: At one of its ends the junction is not consistent with the germline gene, which may arise from a read error. V and J are TRBV6-5 and TRBJ2-3; the D is unclear. Germline loops: CDR1 MNHEY, CDR2 SVGAGI. This CDR3 comprises 15 residues. The CDR3: CAGSYTAFSTDTQYF. Written as DNA, the CDR3 is TGTGCCGGCAGTTACACGGCGTTTAGCACAGATACGCAGTATTTT.

The sample holds a few counts of this clone. The rearrangement links TRBV28 to TRBJ1-4; 7 positions match TRBD1. This CDR3 contains 14 residues. Per the germline V gene, CDR1 is MDHEN and CDR2 is SYDVKM. V was clipped by 5 bases and J by 4 bases; unmatched bases: 4. The chain's CDR3 is CASSLQGSNEKLFF. The CDR3 coding sequence is TGTGCCAGCAGTCTACAGGGGAGTAATGAAAAACTGTTTTTT.

This clone was recorded once. This chain uses TRBV25-1 with TRBJ1-1; D is possibly TRBD1 (5 bases). This CDR3 has 12 residues. V lost 3 bases to trimming and J lost 4 bases, with 6 bases between them. The germline gives CDR1 MGHDK, CDR2 SYGVNS. DNA for the CDR3: TGTGCCAGCAGTGAGGGGGGCACTGAAGCTTTCTTT. Amino acids: CASSEGGTEAFF.

This chain connects TRBV5-1 to TRBJ2-2, with D unresolved. V lost 3 bases, J lost 3 bases, and 12 bases lay in between. The CDR3 is 15 residues long. Germline V lookup: CDR1 SGHRS, CDR2 YFSETQ. CDR3 residues: CASSYESVYTGELFF. The CDR3 DNA follows: TGCGCCAGCAGCTACGAGAGTGTGTACACCGGGGAGCTGTTTTTT. The whole variable domain, remainder taken from reference TRBV5-1 and TRBJ2-2, is KAGVTQTPRYLIKTRGQQVTLSCSPISGHRSVSWYQQTPGQGLQFLFEYFSETQRNKGNFPGRFSGRQFSNSRSEMNVSTLELGDSALYLCASSYESVYTGELFFGEGSRLTVL.

This clone was seen more than once but under ten times. The J gene is TRBJ1-4, the V gene TRBV2; D is uncertain. Germline V gives CDR1 SNHLY, CDR2 FYNNEI. The CDR3 has 11 residues. With 3 bases removed from V and 8 bases from J, the gap between germline ends came to 4 bases. In DNA form, the CDR3 reads TGTGCCAGCAGTGAGGCGGAAAAACTGTTTTTT. Protein product: CASSEAEKLFF.

This chain connects TRBV5-1 to TRBJ1-6; possibly TRBD1 for D (6 bases). Per germline, CDR1 SGHRS and CDR2 YFSETQ. Trimming took 0 bases from V and 7 from J, leaving 26 bases between them. This CDR3 is built from 20 residues. The CDR3 is CASSLDPGQNFGLNNSPLHF. Written as DNA, the CDR3 is TGCGCCAGCAGCTTGGATCCGGGACAAAATTTTGGGCTAAACAATTCACCCCTCCACTTT.

V gene TRBV5-1 combines with J gene TRBJ2-1; D possibly corresponds to TRBD2 (6 bases). This CDR3 spans 17 amino acids. The V gene lost 1 base and the J gene lost 0 bases, with 14 bases spanning the gap. Germline V gene lookup returns CDR1 SGHRS and CDR2 YFSETQ. CDR3 coding DNA: TGCGCCAGCAGCTTGACCGGGAGAGCCGTCTCCTACAATGAGCAGTTCTTC. This codes for CASSLTGRAVSYNEQFF.

V and J are TRBV5-1 and TRBJ1-1; the D gene is possibly TRBD1 (5 bases). The ends were cut back, 2 bases at V and 4 bases at J, with 12 bases in the middle. CDR1 and CDR2 (germline): SGHRS, YFSETQ. There are 14 residues in the CDR3. CDR3 residues: CASSFSQGFTEAFF. The CDR3 nucleotides read TGCGCCAGCAGCTTTAGCCAGGGCTTCACTGAAGCTTTCTTT.

The gene calls are TRBV13 and TRBJ2-1; TRBD1 matches 9 bases. The CDR3 runs to 17 residues. CDR1 and CDR2 (germline): PRHDT, FYEKMQ (reference sequence). The junction had 4 bases not matched to a gene; V was cut back by 0 bases and J by 1 base. CDR3 bases: TGTGCCAGCAGCTTAGGCTCGACAGGGGGGTCCTACAATGAGCAGTTCTTC. Amino acids: CASSLGSTGGSYNEQFF.